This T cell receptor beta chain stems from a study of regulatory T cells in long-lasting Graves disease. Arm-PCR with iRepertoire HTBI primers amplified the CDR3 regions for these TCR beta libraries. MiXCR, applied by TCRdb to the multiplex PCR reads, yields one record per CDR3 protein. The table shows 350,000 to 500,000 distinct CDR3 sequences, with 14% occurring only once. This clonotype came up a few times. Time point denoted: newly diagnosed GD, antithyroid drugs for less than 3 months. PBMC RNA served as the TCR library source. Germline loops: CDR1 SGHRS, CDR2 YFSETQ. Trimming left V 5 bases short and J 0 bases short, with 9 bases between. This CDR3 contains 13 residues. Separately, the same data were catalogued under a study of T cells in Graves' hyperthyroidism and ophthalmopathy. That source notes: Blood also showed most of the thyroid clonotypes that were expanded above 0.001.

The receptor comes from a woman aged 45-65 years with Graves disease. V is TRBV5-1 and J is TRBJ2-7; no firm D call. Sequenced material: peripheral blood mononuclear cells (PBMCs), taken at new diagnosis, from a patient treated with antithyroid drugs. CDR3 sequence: CASSVNLSYEQYF. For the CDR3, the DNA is TGCGCCAGCAGTGTTAACCTCTCCTACGAGCAGTACTTC.